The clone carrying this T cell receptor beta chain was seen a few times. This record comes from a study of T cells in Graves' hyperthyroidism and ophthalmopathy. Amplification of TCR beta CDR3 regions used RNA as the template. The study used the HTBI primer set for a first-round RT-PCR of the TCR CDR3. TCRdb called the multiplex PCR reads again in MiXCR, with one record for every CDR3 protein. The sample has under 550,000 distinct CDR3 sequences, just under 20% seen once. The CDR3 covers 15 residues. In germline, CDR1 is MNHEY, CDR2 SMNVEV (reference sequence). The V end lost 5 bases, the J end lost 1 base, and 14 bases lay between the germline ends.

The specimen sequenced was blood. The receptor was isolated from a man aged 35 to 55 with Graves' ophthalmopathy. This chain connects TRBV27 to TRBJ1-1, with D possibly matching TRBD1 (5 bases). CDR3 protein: CASSPRRRGNTEAFF. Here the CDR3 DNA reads TGTGCCAGCAGTCCTCGCAGGAGGGGGAACACTGAAGCTTTCTTT.